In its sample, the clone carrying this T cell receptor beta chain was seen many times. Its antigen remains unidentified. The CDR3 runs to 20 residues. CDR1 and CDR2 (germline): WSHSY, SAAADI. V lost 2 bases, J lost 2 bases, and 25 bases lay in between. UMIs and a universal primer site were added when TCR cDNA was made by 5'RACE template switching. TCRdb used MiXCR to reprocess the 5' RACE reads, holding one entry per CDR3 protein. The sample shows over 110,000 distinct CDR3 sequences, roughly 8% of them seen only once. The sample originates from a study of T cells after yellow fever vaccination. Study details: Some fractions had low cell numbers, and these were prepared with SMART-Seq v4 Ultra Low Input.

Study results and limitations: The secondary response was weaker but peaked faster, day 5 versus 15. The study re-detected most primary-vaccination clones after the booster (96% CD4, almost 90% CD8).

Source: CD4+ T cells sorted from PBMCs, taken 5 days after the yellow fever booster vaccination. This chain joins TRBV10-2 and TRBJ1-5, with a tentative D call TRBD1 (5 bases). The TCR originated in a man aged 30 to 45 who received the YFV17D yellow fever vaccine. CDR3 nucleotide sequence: TGCGCCAGCAGTGAGACCAGAAGGAGGGGTCTCTTATTTCGCAATCAGCCCCAGCATTTT. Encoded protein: CASSETRRRGLLFRNQPQHF.